This entry features one T cell receptor (beta chain) sequence. Its antigen is unidentified. Additional DNA sequences in this sample encode the identical CDR3. Trimming pared 3 bases from V and 1 base from J, leaving 9 bases between. This CDR3 is built from 15 residues. Germline-derived CDR1 and CDR2 are KGHSH and LQKENI. This record belongs to a study of cytotoxic CD8 clonotypes in ibrutinib-treated CLL. Whole-study findings and limits: Higher clonality was seen at ibrutinib response and a return toward baseline at progression.

Only in-frame clones appear in the TCRdb table, and some are missing; sequencing was by immunoSEQ multiplex PCR. The data contain some 93,000 clones, around 73% of them seen just once; the ten biggest clones take up around 30%. This chain connects TRBV18 to TRBJ2-2; D possibly corresponds to TRBD1 (5 bases). This clonotype was sampled from a human donor with chronic lymphocytic leukemia. Sequencing used PBMCs, obtained after 12 months of ibrutinib treatment. The CDR3 DNA reads TGTGCCAGCTCACCGCTAGGGGAGAACACCGGGGAGCTGTTTTTT. It specifies CASSPLGENTGELFF.